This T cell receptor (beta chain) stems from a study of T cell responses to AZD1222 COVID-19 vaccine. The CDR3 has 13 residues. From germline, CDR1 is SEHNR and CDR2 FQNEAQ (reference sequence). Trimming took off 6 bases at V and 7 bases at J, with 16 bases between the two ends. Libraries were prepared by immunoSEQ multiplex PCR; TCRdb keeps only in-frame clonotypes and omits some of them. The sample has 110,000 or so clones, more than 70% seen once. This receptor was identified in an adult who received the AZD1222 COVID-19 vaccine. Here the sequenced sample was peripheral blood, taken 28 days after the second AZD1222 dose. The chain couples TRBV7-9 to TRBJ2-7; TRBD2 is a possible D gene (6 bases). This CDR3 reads CASSPTGGSEQYF. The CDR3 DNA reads TGTGCCAGCAGTCCGACCGGAGGGTCAGAGCAGTACTTC.